This T cell receptor beta chain was documented in a study of early T cells in non-severe SARS-CoV-2 infection. This clonotype was counted a few times. Germline lookup yields CDR1 SNHLY and CDR2 FYNNEI. This CDR3 has 12 amino acids. The junction had 7 bases not matched to a gene; V was cut back by 11 bases and J by 6 bases. TCRdb reprocessed the 5' RACE reads with MiXCR, giving one entry per CDR3 protein. This table holds some 96,000 distinct CDR3 sequences, about 15% found once. What was sequenced was whole blood. The source is an adult who was a healthcare worker with PCR-confirmed SARS-CoV-2 infection or an uninfected control (not recorded which). V gene TRBV2 combines with J gene TRBJ2-1; 7 bases line up with TRBD2. CDR3 loop: CAAWEGINEQFF. CDR3 DNA: TGTGCCGCTTGGGAGGGTATCAATGAGCAGTTCTTC.